The 4 T cell receptor beta chains reported below all come from one sample, sequenced in a study of blood T cell repertoires in COVID-19 (dated by TCRdb to about 2020). Library preparation used the immunoSEQ multiplex PCR assay. TCRdb mirrors the immuneACCESS table, restricted to in-frame sequences. Some clones are absent from its copies; in checked studies, under half trace to an unresolved V gene, and the reason for the others is unknown. The sample table records a few hundred thousand clones; over 80% of these occur just once. The ten largest clonotypes hold 3.5% to 5.5% of the sample. What was sequenced was peripheral blood. These TCRs come from a man between 60 and 75 years old who had recovered from COVID-19.

CDR3 region: CASSESLPDTQYF. CDR3 DNA: TGCGCCAGCAGTGAGTCCCTTCCGGATACGCAGTATTTT. This chain links TRBV10-1 with TRBJ2-3; no clear D gene. Germline V CDR1 and CDR2: WNHNN, SYGVQD (reference sequence). Trimming removed 0 bases from V and 6 bases from J, with 7 bases in between. The CDR3 contains 13 residues.

This clone was observed a single time. The genes are TRBV9 and TRBJ2-1; 9 bases line up with TRBD1. There are 15 residues in the CDR3. Losses at the gene ends were 3 bases for V and 7 bases for J; bases not matched to a gene: 8. In germline, CDR1 is SGDLS, CDR2 YYNGEE. The CDR3 DNA is TGTGCCAGCAGCGAGGGGACAGGGTCAGCAAATGAGCAGTTCTTC. Translation gives CASSEGTGSANEQFF.

This clone was recorded only once. This chain joins TRBV6-6 and TRBJ2-7, with 11 bases lining up with TRBD1. Unmatched junction bases numbered 4, after V lost 4 bases and J lost 2 bases. Germline CDR1 and CDR2: MNHNY and SVGAGI (reference sequence). This CDR3 is built from 15 residues. The CDR3 sequence is CASSFGTGGAYEQYF. The DNA of the CDR3 is TGTGCCAGCAGTTTCGGGACAGGGGGTGCCTACGAGCAGTACTTC.

This sequence joins TRBV5-1 and TRBJ2-1, with 13 bases lining up with TRBD2. In germline, CDR1 is SGHRS, CDR2 YFSETQ. V lost 6 bases and J lost 8; bases outside the gene matches: 17. The CDR3 has 18 amino acids. The CDR3 sequence: CASNPNTTGLAGVHEQFF. CDR3 DNA sequence: TGCGCCAGCAACCCAAATACCACCGGACTAGCGGGAGTCCATGAGCAGTTCTTC.